This T cell receptor beta chain was documented in a study of T cell changes during pregnancy in multiple sclerosis. Data came from immunoSEQ multiplex PCR; TCRdb stores just in-frame clones and leaves some out. The table lists 73,000 or so clones, roughly 90% of them singletons. After removal of 1 base from V and 3 bases from J, the junction contained 9 bases not matched to a gene. This CDR3 region has 16 residues. Germline-derived CDR1 and CDR2 are GTSNPN and SVGIG (reference sequence). V gene TRBV30 combines with J gene TRBJ2-1, with 7 bases matching TRBD2. Here the sequenced sample was peripheral blood, taken after pregnancy. This receptor was obtained from a female donor in good health, enrolled as a control in a pregnancy study. This chain's CDR3 is CAWSDPQRGVYNEQFF. CDR3 sequence (DNA): TGTGCCTGGAGTGACCCCCAGCGGGGTGTCTACAATGAGCAGTTCTTC.